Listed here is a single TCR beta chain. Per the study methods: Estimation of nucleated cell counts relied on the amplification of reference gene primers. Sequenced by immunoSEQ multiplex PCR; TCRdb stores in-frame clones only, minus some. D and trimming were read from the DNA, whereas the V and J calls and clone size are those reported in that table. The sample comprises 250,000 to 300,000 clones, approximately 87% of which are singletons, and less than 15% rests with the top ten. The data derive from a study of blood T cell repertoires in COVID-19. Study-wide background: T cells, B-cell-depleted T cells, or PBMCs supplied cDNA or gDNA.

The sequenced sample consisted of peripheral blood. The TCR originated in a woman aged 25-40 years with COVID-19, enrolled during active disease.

CDR3 coding DNA: TGCGCCAGCAGCGGGGGACAGGGGGCATTTACTAATGAAAAACTGTTTTTT. Translating it yields CASSGGQGAFTNEKLFF. The chain couples TRBV5-1 to TRBJ1-4; 12 nucleotides align to TRBD1. Germline V gives CDR1 SGHRS, CDR2 YFSETQ. Losses at the gene ends were 4 bases for V and 2 bases for J; bases not matched to a gene: 6. The CDR3 sequence is 17 residues long.